The clone carrying this TCR beta chain showed up just a few times. This sample is part of a study of blood T cell repertoires in COVID-19. In the authors' methods: From reference gene primer amplification, estimates of nucleated cell counts were derived. The assay was immunoSEQ multiplex PCR, and TCRdb's table has in-frame clones only and misses some. V and J calls and clone size follow that table, whereas D and trimming were derived from the DNA. This table has about 220,000 clones, roughly 80% appearing once. The CDR3 is 14 amino acids. The V and J ends lost 6 bases and 2 bases, in that order; junction bases with no gene match: 7. CDR1 is MGHRA, CDR2 YSYEKL, per germline.

The source is a human donor in a cohort sampled during active COVID-19. The chain combines TRBV4-1 with TRBJ2-7; TRBD2 aligns across 7 bases. Sequencing input: peripheral blood. DNA of the CDR3: TGCGCCAGCAGGGGCGGGAGTGTCCCCTACGAGCAGTACTTC. Protein: CASRGGSVPYEQYF.